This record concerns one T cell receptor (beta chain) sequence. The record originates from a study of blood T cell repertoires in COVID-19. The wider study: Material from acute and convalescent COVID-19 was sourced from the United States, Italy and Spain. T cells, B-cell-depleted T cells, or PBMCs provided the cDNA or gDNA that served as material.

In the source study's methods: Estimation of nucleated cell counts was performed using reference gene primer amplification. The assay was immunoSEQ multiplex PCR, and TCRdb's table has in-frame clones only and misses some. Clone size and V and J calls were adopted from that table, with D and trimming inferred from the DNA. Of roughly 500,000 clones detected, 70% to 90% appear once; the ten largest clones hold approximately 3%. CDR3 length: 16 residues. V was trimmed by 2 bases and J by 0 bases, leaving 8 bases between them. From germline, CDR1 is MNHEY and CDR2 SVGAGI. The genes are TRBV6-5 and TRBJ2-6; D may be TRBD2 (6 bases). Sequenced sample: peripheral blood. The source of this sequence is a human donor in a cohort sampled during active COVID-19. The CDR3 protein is CASSYRGNSGANVLTF. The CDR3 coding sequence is TGTGCCAGCAGTTACCGGGGGAACTCTGGGGCCAACGTCCTGACTTTC.